This TCR beta chain appears in the sequencing data of a study of PD-L1 blockade in urothelial cancer listed by TCRdb under 2017. Background on the whole study: Every patient began therapy around 2014 and was given atezolizumab 1,200 mg intravenously every 3 weeks. About 90% of the roughly 29 patients were identified as males with urothelial cancer of bladder origin, and a prior smoking history was reported by 18 of 29 patients. Patients had an ECOG performance status of 0 or 1 and had received between 0 and 3 prior chemotherapy regimens. Blood samples were analyzed 3 weeks after the start of treatment (second dose) and 6 weeks after the start of treatment. Blood samples gave median yields of around 150,000 T cells and some 84,000 unique TCRs, along with a median clonality of about 0.084. The study, an exploratory multi-omic analysis, examined somatic, immune and clinical correlates of response to PD-L1 blockade with atezolizumab in urothelial cancer. TCR sequencing covered pretreatment tumor samples and matched, serially collected peripheral blood taken before and after atezolizumab treatment. Durable clinical benefit was defined as progression-free survival longer than 6 months, and TCR features were also tested against progression-free and overall survival. Whole exome sequencing and RNA sequencing of pretreatment tumors were performed alongside TCR sequencing in the same patients. Nine patients reached durable clinical benefit, while some 21 patients did not. Pretreatment blood TCR-seq was available for about 27 patients, at least one posttreatment blood collection was obtained for about 25 patients, and tumor TCR-seq was available for about 25 patients. Here is what the overall study found, with its caveats: Greater expansion of tumor-associated TCR clones in peripheral blood 3 weeks after the start of treatment was observed in patients with durable benefit (n of about 20, p = 0.022). Improved progression-free and overall survival was found to be associated with pretreatment peripheral blood TCR clonality below the median. Because the sample size was small (n ≈ 31) and many exploratory analyses were performed, the results are intended to be hypothesis-generating.

Reading from cysteine to phenylalanine, the CDR3 counts 16 amino acids. Here the CDR3 DNA is all that survives: 48 bases in frame from base 1. CDR1 and CDR2, per the germline V gene, are MGHDK and SYGVNS. V is shortened by 3 bases, J by 1 base, and the region joining them spans 15 bases. The cohort comprised fewer than 35 patients with locally advanced or metastatic urothelial carcinoma treated at Memorial Sloan Kettering on a trial protocol. Peripheral blood mononuclear cells were collected pretreatment and during treatment, with between 1 and 8 total time points obtained per patient. The Qiagen DNeasy Blood extraction kit was used to purify genomic DNA from total PBMCs and from tumor samples. PBMCs were collected pretreatment and during treatment and were isolated and stored as previously described. As to this clone: The antigen this receptor binds is unknown. The record has no base qualities; no much larger clone is one base away.

Synthetic TCR analog templates were spiked into each PCR so that absolute template abundance could be estimated from read counts. Using the immunoSEQ assay, TCRbeta CDR3 regions were amplified from genomic DNA with bias-controlled V and J gene primers. Sequencing of rearranged TCRbeta segments was performed at approximately 20X coverage. On the study's bioinformatics: Clustering was used to correct sequencing errors, and CDR3s were annotated against IMGT so that V, D and J genes could be assigned. Downstream analyses used only productive TCRbeta rearrangements and left out out-of-frame or stop-codon sequences. Clonality was computed as one minus Shannon entropy normalized by the log of the number of unique productive sequences. Clones differing between time points or between blood and tumor were identified by Fisher's exact test with Benjamini-Hochberg correction at adjusted p below 0.01. TCRdb provides this immuneACCESS table in a form limited to in-frame rearrangements. Some clones are lacking; in checked studies, under half of them reflect an unresolved V gene, and why the rest are absent is not known. D and trimming come from the DNA, and the V and J calls and clone size come from that table. The sample profile shows some 100,000 clones; about 90% of them were found once. Clones ranked in the top ten supply 0.85% to 1% of the sample.

The sequencing here drew on PBMCs, taken around atezolizumab (anti-PD-L1) treatment. The receptor was derived from an elderly woman with urothelial cancer. The rearrangement combines TRBV25-1 with TRBJ1-1, with the D gene too uncertain to name. The base sequence is TGTGCCAGCAGTGAGTCGGTGAGCCACGGGAACACTGAAGCTTTCTTT. This yields the protein CASSESVSHGNTEAFF.